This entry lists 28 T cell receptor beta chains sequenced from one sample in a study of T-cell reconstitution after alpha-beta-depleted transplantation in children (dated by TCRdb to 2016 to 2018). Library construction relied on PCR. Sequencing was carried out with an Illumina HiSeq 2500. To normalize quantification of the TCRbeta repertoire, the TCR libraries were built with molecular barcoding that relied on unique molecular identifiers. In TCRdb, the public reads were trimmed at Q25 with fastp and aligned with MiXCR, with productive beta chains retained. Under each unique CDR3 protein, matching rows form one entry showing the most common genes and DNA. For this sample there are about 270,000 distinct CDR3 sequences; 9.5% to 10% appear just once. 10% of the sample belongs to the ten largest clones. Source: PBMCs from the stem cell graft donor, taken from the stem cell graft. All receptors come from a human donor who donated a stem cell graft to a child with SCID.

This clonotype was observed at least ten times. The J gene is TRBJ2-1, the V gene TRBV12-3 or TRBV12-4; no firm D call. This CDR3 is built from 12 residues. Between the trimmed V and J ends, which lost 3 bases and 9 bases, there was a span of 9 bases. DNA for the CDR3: TGTGCCAGCAGTTTTGGGCTAATTGAGCAGTTCTTC. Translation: CASSFGLIEQFF.

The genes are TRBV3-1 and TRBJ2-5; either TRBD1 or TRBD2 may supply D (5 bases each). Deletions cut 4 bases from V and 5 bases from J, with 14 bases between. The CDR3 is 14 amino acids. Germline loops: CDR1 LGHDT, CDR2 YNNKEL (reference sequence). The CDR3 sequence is CASSPSGPPETQYF. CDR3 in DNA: TGTGCCAGCAGCCCCTCGGGACCGCCTGAGACCCAGTACTTC.

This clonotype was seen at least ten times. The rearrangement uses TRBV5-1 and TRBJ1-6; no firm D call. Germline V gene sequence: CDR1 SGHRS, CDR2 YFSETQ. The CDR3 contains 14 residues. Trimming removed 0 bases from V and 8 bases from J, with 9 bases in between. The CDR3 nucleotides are TGCGCCAGCAGCTTGGCCATCCGTTATTCACCCCTCCACTTT. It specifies CASSLAIRYSPLHF.

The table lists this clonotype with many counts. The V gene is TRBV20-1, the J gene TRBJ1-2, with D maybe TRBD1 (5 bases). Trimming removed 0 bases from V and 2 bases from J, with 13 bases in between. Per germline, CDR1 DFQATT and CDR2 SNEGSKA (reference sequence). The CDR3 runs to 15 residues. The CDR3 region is CSARDGGLWNYGYTF. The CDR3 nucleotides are TGCAGTGCTAGAGATGGGGGGTTATGGAACTATGGCTACACCTTC.

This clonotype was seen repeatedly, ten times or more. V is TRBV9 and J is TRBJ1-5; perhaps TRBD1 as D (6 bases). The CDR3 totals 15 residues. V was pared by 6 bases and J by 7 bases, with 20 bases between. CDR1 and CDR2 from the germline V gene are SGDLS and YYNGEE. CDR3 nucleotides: TGTGCCAGCAAACATCGAGGGGGTCGCGGCCAGCCCCAGCATTTT. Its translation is CASKHRGGRGQPQHF.

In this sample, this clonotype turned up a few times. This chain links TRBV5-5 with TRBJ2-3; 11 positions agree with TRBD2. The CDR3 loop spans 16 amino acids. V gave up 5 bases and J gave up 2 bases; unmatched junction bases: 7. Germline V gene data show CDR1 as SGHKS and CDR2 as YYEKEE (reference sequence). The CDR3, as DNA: TGTGCCAGCAGGCCTCCTAGCGGGGGGAACACAGATACGCAGTATTTT. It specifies CASRPPSGGNTDTQYF.

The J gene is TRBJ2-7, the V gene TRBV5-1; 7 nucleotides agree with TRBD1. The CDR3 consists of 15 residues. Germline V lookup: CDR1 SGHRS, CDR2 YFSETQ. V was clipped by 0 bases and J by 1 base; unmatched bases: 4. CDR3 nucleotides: TGCGCCAGCAGCTTGGGGCCGGGACAGTCCTACGAGCAGTACTTC. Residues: CASSLGPGQSYEQYF.

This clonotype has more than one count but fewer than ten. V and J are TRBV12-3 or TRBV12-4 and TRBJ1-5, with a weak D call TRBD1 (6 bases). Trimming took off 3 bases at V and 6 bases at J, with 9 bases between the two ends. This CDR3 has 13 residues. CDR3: CASSLGAAQPQHF. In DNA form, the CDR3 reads TGTGCCAGCAGTTTGGGGGCGGCTCAGCCCCAGCATTTT.

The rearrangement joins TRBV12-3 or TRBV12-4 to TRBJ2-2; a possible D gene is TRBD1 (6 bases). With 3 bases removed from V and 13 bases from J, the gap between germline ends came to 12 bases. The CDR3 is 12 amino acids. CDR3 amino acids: CASSFERGRLFF. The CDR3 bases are TGTGCCAGCAGTTTTGAAAGGGGGAGGCTGTTTTTT.

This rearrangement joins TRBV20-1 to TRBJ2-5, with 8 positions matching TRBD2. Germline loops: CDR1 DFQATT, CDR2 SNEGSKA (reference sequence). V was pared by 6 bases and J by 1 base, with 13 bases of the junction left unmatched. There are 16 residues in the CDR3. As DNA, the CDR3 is TGCAGTGCGTGCGACTTTAGCGGGGAGCTCCAAGAGACCCAGTACTTC. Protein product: CSACDFSGELQETQYF.

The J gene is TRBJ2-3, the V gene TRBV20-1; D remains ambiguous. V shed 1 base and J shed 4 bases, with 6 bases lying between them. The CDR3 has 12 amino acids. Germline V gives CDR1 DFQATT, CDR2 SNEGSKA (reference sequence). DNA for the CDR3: TGCAGTGCTAGAGCCAGCCCAGATACGCAGTATTTT. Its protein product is CSARASPDTQYF.

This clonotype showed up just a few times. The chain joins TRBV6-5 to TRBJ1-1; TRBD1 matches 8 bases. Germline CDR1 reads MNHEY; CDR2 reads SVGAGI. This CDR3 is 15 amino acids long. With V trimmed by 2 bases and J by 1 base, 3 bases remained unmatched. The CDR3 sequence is CASSYLGTGNTEAFF. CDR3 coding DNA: TGTGCCAGCAGTTACCTCGGGACAGGGAACACTGAAGCTTTCTTT.

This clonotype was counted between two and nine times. The CDR3 sequence is CASSGGLANEQFF. The CDR3 DNA is TGTGCCAGCAGCGGAGGACTAGCCAATGAGCAGTTCTTC. The chain combines TRBV3-1 with TRBJ2-1; 8 positions match TRBD2. V was pared by 5 bases and J by 6 bases, with 3 bases of the junction left unmatched. The CDR3 spans 13 residues. Germline CDR1 is LGHDT and CDR2 is YNNKEL (reference sequence).

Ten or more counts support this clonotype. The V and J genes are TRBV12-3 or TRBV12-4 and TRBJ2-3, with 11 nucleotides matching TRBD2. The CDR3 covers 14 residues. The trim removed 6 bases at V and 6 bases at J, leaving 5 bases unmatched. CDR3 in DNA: TGTGCCAGCAGATCGACTAGCGGGGCTGATACGCAGTATTTT. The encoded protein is CASRSTSGADTQYF.

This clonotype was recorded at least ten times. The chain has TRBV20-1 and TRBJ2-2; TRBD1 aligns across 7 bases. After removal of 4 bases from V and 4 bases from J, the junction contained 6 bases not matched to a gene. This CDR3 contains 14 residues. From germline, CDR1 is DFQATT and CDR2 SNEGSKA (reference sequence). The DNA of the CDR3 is TGCAGTGCTACCGGGACAGCGACCACCGGGGAGCTGTTTTTT. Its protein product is CSATGTATTGELFF.

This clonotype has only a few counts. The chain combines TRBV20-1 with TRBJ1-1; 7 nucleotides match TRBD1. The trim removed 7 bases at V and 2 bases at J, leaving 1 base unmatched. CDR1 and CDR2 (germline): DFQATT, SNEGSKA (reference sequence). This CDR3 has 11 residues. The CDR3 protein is CSGDRNTEAFF. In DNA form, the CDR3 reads TGCAGTGGGGACAGAAACACTGAAGCTTTCTTT.

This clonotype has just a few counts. The CDR3 spells CASSSGRAGGDTEAFF. Here the CDR3 DNA reads TGTGCCAGCAGTTCTGGGAGGGCTGGGGGGGACACTGAAGCTTTCTTT. The chain joins TRBV6-5 to TRBJ1-1; D might be TRBD1 (5 bases). Germline lookup yields CDR1 MNHEY and CDR2 SVGAGI. Trimming removed 4 bases from V and 3 bases from J, with 18 bases in between. This CDR3 has 16 amino acids.

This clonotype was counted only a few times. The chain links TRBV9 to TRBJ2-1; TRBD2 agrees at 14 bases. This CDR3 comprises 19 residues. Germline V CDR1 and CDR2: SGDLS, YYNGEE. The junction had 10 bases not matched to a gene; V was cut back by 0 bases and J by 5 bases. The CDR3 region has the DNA TGTGCCAGCAGCGTAGCCCCTCCGACTAGCGGGGGGGCGCACAATGAGCAGTTCTTC. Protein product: CASSVAPPTSGGAHNEQFF.

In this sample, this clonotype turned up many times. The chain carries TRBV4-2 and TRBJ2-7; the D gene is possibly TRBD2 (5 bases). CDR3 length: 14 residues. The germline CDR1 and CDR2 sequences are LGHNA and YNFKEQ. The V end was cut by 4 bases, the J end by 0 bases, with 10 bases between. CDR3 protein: CASSRSVNSYEQYF. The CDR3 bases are TGTGCCAGCAGCCGTAGCGTGAACTCCTACGAGCAGTACTTC.

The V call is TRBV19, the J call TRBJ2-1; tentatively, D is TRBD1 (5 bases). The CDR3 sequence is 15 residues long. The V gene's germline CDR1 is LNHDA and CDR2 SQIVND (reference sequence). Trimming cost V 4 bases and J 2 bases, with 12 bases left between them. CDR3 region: CASSRIGEPYNEQFF. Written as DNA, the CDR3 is TGTGCCAGTAGTAGAATAGGGGAACCCTACAATGAGCAGTTCTTC.

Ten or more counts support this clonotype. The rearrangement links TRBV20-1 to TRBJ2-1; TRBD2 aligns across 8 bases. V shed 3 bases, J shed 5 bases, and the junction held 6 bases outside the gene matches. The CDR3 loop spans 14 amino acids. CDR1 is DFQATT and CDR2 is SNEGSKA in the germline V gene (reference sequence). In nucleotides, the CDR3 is TGCAGTGCTAGCGAGGAGCGGGGGAACAATGAGCAGTTCTTC. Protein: CSASEERGNNEQFF.

This CDR3 is CASSPGPKETQYF. DNA of the CDR3: TGTGCCAGCTCACCAGGGCCCAAAGAGACCCAGTACTTC. The chain combines TRBV18 with TRBJ2-5; D uncertain. Per germline, CDR1 KGHSH and CDR2 LQKENI. The CDR3 totals 13 residues. V was cut by 2 bases and J by 3 bases, with 7 bases left in between.

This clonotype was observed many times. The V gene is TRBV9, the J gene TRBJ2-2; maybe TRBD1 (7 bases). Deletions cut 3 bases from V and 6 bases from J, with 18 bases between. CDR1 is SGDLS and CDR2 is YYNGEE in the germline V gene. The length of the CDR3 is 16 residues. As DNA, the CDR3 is TGTGCCAGCAGCGGCATACAGGGGTGGAGGGCCGGGGAGCTGTTTTTT. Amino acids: CASSGIQGWRAGELFF.

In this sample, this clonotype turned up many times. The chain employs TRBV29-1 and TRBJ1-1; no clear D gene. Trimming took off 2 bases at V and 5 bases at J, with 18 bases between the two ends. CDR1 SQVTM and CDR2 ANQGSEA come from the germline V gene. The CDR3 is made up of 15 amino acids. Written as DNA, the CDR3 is TGCAGCGTTGAATTGGCGTTGCTTGTGGGGACTGAAGCTTTCTTT. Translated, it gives CSVELALLVGTEAFF.

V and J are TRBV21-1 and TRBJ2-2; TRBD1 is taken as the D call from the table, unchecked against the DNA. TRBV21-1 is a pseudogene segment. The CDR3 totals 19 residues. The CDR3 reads CASSLCGDRGPLLRGELFF. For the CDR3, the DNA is TGTGCCAGCAGCCTATGTGGGGACAGGGGACCTCTTTTACGCGGGGAGCTGTTTTTT.

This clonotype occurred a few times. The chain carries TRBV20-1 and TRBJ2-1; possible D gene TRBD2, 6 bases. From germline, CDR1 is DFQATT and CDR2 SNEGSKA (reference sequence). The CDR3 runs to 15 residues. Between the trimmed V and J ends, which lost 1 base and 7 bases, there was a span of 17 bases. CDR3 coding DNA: TGCAGTGCTAGAGCCTGGGCGGGGTTACCAAATGAGCAGTTCTTC. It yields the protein CSARAWAGLPNEQFF.

CDR3 in DNA: TGCAGCGGGGAGAGGGGGGGGAACACTGAAGCTTTCTTT. Residues: CSGERGGNTEAFF. The chain joins TRBV29-1 to TRBJ1-1, with D maybe TRBD1 (6 bases). Trimming removed 7 bases at V and 1 base at J, with 13 bases between. The CDR3 extends over 13 amino acids. Germline V lookup: CDR1 SQVTM, CDR2 ANQGSEA.

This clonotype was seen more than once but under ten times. The CDR3 region is CASSRRQGVYEQYF. The CDR3 nucleotides read TGTGCCAGCTCAAGGAGACAGGGGGTCTACGAGCAGTACTTC. This sequence joins TRBV6-1 and TRBJ2-7; 9 nucleotides line up with TRBD1. The CDR3 consists of 14 residues. CDR1 is MNHNS and CDR2 is SASEGT in the germline V gene. The ends lost 8 bases at V and 3 bases at J; junction bases unmatched: 8.